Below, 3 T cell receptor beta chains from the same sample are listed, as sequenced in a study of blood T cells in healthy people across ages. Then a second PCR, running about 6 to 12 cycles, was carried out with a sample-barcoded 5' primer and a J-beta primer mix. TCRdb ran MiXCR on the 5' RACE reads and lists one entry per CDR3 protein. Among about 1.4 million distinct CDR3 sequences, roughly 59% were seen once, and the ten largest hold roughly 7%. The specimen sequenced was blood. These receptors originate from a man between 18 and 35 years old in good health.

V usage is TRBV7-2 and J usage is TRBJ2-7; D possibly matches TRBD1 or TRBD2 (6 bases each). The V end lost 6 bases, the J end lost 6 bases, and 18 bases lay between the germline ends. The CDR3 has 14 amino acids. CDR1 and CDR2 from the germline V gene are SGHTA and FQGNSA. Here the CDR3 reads CASRSGAQTFEQYF. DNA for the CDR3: TGTGCCAGCAGATCGGGGGCGCAAACCTTCGAGCAGTACTTC.

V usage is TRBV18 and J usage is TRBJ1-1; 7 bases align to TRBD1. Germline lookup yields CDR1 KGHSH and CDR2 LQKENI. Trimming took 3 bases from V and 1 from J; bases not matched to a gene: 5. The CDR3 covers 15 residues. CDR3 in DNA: TGTGCCAGCTCACCCTACACAGGGGAGAACACTGAAGCTTTCTTT. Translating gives CASSPYTGENTEAFF.

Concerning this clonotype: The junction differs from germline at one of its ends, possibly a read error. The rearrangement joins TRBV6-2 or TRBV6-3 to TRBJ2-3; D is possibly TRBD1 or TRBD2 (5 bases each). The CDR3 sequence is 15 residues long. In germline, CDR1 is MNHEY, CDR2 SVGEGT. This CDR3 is CAGSYALGRTDPQYF. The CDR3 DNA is TGTGCCGGCAGTTACGCACTGGGACGCACAGACCCGCAGTATTTT.